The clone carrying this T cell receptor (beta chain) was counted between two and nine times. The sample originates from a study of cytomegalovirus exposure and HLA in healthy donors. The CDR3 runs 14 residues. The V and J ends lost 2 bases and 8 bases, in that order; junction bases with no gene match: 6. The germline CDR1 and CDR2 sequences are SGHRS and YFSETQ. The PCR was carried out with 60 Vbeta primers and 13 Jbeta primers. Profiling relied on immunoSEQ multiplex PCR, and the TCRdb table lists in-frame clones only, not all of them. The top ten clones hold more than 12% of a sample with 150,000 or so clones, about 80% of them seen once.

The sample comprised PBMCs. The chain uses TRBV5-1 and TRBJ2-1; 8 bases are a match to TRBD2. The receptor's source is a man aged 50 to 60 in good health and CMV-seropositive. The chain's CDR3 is CASSLGLAVHEQFF. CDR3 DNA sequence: TGCGCCAGCAGCTTAGGACTAGCAGTTCATGAGCAGTTCTTC.